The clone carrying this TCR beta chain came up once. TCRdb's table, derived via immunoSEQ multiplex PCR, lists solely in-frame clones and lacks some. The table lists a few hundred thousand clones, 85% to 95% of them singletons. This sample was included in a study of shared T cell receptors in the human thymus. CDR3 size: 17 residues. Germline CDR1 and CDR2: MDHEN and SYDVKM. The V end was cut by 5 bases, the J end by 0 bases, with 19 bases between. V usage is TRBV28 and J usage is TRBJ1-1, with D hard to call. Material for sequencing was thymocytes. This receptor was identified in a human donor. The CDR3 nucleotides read TGTGCCAGCAGTCACCTCCTCGAGGCGATCGTGAACACTGAAGCTTTCTTT. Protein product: CASSHLLEAIVNTEAFF. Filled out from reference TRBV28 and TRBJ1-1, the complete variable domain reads DVKVTQSSRYLVKRTGEKVFLECVQDMDHENMFWYRQDPGLGLRLIYFSYDVKMKEKGDIPEGYSVSREKKERFSLILESASTNQTSMYLCASSHLLEAIVNTEAFFGQGTRLTVV.